One and the same sample provided the 24 T cell receptor beta chains below, sequenced in a study of shared clonotypes between healthy human individuals. Clones were sequenced by immunoSEQ multiplex PCR, and TCRdb holds only the in-frame ones, with some missing. This repertoire shows some 1 million clones, about 75% found once; its top ten account for about 1.5%. What was sequenced was memory CD4+ T cells sorted from blood. Subset described: CD45RA-negative fraction. The receptor set was obtained from a man between 18 and 35 years old in good health.

The chain combines TRBV30 with TRBJ1-3; unclear D gene. Trimming left V 2 bases short and J 0 bases short, with 11 bases between. Germline assignment: CDR1 GTSNPN and CDR2 SVGIG (reference sequence). This CDR3 spans 15 amino acids. Here the CDR3 DNA reads TGTGCCTGGAGTTTTTACGGAAGCTCTGGAAACACCATATATTTT. This sequence encodes CAWSFYGSSGNTIYF. The whole variable domain, remainder taken from reference TRBV30 and TRBJ1-3, is SQTIHQWPATLVQPVGSPLSLECTVEGTSNPNLYWYRQAAGRGLQLLFYSVGIGQISSEVPQNLSASRPQDRQFILSSKKLLLSDSGFYLCAWSFYGSSGNTIYFGEGSWLTVV.

The V call is TRBV9, the J call TRBJ1-4; TRBD1 matches at 8 bases. Trimming at V came to 4 bases and at J to 8 bases, leaving 7 bases not matched to a gene. The CDR3 runs 14 residues. Germline CDR1 reads SGDLS; CDR2 reads YYNGEE. CDR3 region: CASSFGQGGEKLFF. CDR3 sequence (DNA): TGTGCCAGCAGCTTCGGACAGGGCGGAGAAAAACTGTTTTTT.

The CDR3 here is CASSQRQGEAETQYF. The DNA for the CDR3 is TGTGCCAGCTCACAGCGGCAAGGGGAGGCAGAGACCCAGTACTTC. The chain carries TRBV18 and TRBJ2-5; a possible D gene is TRBD2 (6 bases). The length of the CDR3 is 15 residues. The V end was cut by 4 bases, the J end by 4 bases, with 16 bases between. Germline CDR1 KGHSH, CDR2 LQKENI.

This clone was recorded a few times. The chain uses TRBV6-1 and TRBJ1-1, with a possible D match to TRBD1 (5 bases). Per the germline V gene, CDR1 is MNHNS and CDR2 is SASEGT. CDR3 size: 17 residues. Deletions cut 2 bases from V and 4 bases from J, with 20 bases between. Here the CDR3 reads CASSEFRGPGGCTEAFF. DNA for the CDR3: TGTGCCAGCAGTGAATTTCGCGGTCCGGGGGGTTGCACTGAAGCTTTCTTT.

The V and J genes are TRBV5-4 and TRBJ1-6, with D maybe TRBD1 (5 bases). With 1 base removed from V and 9 bases from J, the gap between germline ends came to 11 bases. The CDR3 totals 14 residues. Germline V lookup: CDR1 SGHNT, CDR2 YYREEE (reference sequence). Here the CDR3 reads CASSLLGAGSPLHF. CDR3 bases: TGTGCCAGCAGCTTGTTAGGGGCAGGTTCACCCCTCCACTTT.

This chain connects TRBV6-6 to TRBJ2-5, with D maybe TRBD1 (5 bases). This CDR3 has 14 residues. The germline V gene has CDR1 MNHNY and CDR2 SVGAGI (reference sequence). V lost 2 bases to trimming and J lost 2 bases, with 9 bases between them. The CDR3 reads CASSYVAGQETQYF. Here the CDR3 DNA reads TGTGCCAGCAGTTACGTTGCAGGGCAAGAGACCCAGTACTTC.

In this sample, this clone turned up a few times. The chain uses TRBV11-2 and TRBJ2-1; D not certain. The CDR3 sequence is 12 residues long. Germline lookup yields CDR1 SGHAT and CDR2 FQNNGV. The V end was cut by 1 base, the J end by 8 bases, with 6 bases between. The CDR3 spells CASSLAGYEQFF. The CDR3 DNA reads as TGTGCCAGCAGCTTAGCCGGCTATGAGCAGTTCTTC. Full variable domain (rest looked up from reference TRBV11-2 and TRBJ2-1): EAGVAQSPRYKIIEKRQSVAFWCNPISGHATLYWYQQILGQGPKLLIQFQNNGVVDDSQLPKDRFSAERLKGVDSTLKIQPAKLEDSAVYLCASSLAGYEQFFGPGTRLTVL.

This chain joins TRBV6-5 and TRBJ1-5; D is uncertain. Trimming removed 4 bases from V and 2 bases from J, with 12 bases in between. This CDR3 region has 15 residues. Germline CDR1 is MNHEY and CDR2 is SVGAGI. CDR3 loop: CASSSKAGGNQPQHF. The DNA for the CDR3 is TGTGCCAGCAGTTCGAAGGCTGGTGGCAATCAGCCCCAGCATTTT.

CDR3 loop: CASSSGSANYGYTF. CDR3 nucleotide sequence: TGCGCCAGCAGCTCAGGGTCAGCTAACTATGGCTACACCTTC. This sequence joins TRBV5-1 and TRBJ1-2, with D perhaps TRBD1 (5 bases). This CDR3 has 14 residues. Trimming removed 3 bases at V and 0 bases at J, with 9 bases between. In germline, CDR1 is SGHRS, CDR2 YFSETQ.

This clone was picked up a small number of times. The V and J genes are TRBV21-1 and TRBJ1-5; the table's D call TRBD1 went unverified against the DNA. TRBV21-1 is a pseudogene segment. The CDR3 spans 20 residues. CDR3 amino acids: CAGWDRGFPLSSVRSQPQHF. CDR3 coding DNA: TGTGCCGGATGGGACAGGGGGTTCCCTCTGTCTTCTGTTAGATCCCAGCCCCAGCATTTT.

This rearrangement joins TRBV19 to TRBJ2-4; a possible D gene is TRBD2 (5 bases). Germline-derived CDR1 and CDR2 are LNHDA and SQIVND (reference sequence). Trimming stripped 6 bases from V and 0 bases from J, with 12 bases between. This CDR3 contains 15 residues. The CDR3 DNA follows: TGTGCCAGTAGCCTCGAGGGCTTAGCCAAAAACATTCAGTACTTC. This encodes CASSLEGLAKNIQYF.

The chain combines TRBV9 with TRBJ1-4; TRBD1 aligns across 9 bases. Per germline, CDR1 SGDLS and CDR2 YYNGEE. With V trimmed by 4 bases and J by 6 bases, 4 bases remained unmatched. This CDR3 comprises 14 residues. Here the CDR3 reads CASSWGQGDEKLFF. The CDR3 DNA sequence: TGTGCCAGCAGCTGGGGACAGGGTGATGAAAAACTGTTTTTT.

This clone is a singleton in its sample. V is TRBV7-2 and J is TRBJ1-4; TRBD1 matches at 7 bases. Germline V gives CDR1 SGHTA, CDR2 FQGNSA. The CDR3 spans 15 residues. With 5 bases clipped from V and 5 bases from J, the junction kept 8 bases outside the gene matches. The CDR3 region is CASSRWTGMNEKLFF. The CDR3 bases are TGTGCCAGCAGCCGATGGACAGGAATGAATGAAAAACTGTTTTTT.

The rearrangement uses TRBV18 and TRBJ2-1; 10 nucleotides agree with TRBD2. The J segment lost 9 bases and the V segment lost 3 bases, leaving 11 bases of the junction unmatched. The V gene's germline CDR1 is KGHSH and CDR2 LQKENI. The CDR3 extends over 16 amino acids. In DNA, the CDR3 is TGTGCCAGCTCACCCCCCCTAGCGGGGGCCGTAGGTGAGCAGTTCTTC. Amino acid sequence: CASSPPLAGAVGEQFF.

This chain links TRBV5-5 with TRBJ2-3; D is perhaps TRBD2 (5 bases). Trimming stripped 4 bases from V and 2 bases from J, with 17 bases between. This CDR3 comprises 16 residues. The V gene's germline CDR1 is SGHKS and CDR2 YYEKEE (reference sequence). The CDR3 DNA is TGTGCCAGCAGCCTGTTACTAGGGAAGGCCACAGATACGCAGTATTTT. This sequence encodes CASSLLLGKATDTQYF.

This chain links TRBV25-1 with TRBJ1-5; the D gene is possibly TRBD1 (5 bases). The V gene lost 4 bases and the J gene lost 6 bases, with 10 bases spanning the gap. CDR1 MGHDK and CDR2 SYGVNS come from the germline V gene. CDR3 length: 13 residues. CDR3 sequence reads: CASSGVQGQPQHF. DNA of the CDR3: TGTGCCAGCAGTGGTGTCCAGGGTCAGCCCCAGCATTTT.

CDR3 residues: CAWGRDYTGELFF. The CDR3 coding sequence is TGTGCCTGGGGTCGGGATTACACCGGGGAGCTGTTTTTT. The chain carries TRBV30 and TRBJ2-2; TRBD2 might be the D (5 bases). CDR1 and CDR2 (germline): GTSNPN, SVGIG (reference sequence). The CDR3 has 13 residues. The ends were cut back, 5 bases at V and 3 bases at J, with 10 bases in the middle.

V is TRBV4-1 and J is TRBJ2-7; D gene uncertain. The CDR3 is 13 amino acids. Per the germline V gene, CDR1 is MGHRA and CDR2 is YSYEKL. V was pared by 4 bases and J by 3 bases, with 10 bases between. The CDR3 DNA follows: TGCGCCAGCAGCCGGTTGACTGACTACGAGCAGTACTTC. This sequence encodes CASSRLTDYEQYF.

The gene calls are TRBV20-1 and TRBJ1-2; D unclear. CDR1 and CDR2 (germline): DFQATT, SNEGSKA (reference sequence). The CDR3 extends over 11 amino acids. V shed 6 bases and J shed 8 bases, with 13 bases lying between them. CDR3 sequence (DNA): TGCAGTGCCTCGGACGGCGCGGGCTACACCTTC. This sequence encodes CSASDGAGYTF.

The chain couples TRBV2 to TRBJ2-5; 12 bases agree with TRBD2. The end of the DNA aligns better with TRBJ2-7, so the J call may be wrong. Germline V gene lookup returns CDR1 SNHLY and CDR2 FYNNEI. The CDR3 spans 15 residues. The CDR3 spells CASSEGTSGTYEQYF. Written as DNA, the CDR3 is TGTGCCAGCAGTGAAGGGACTAGCGGGACCTACGAGCAGTACTTC.

The chain couples TRBV4-1 to TRBJ1-3, with 10 bases that match TRBD1. The V gene end was trimmed by 4 bases and the J gene end by 5 bases; junction bases not matched to a gene: 5. Germline CDR1 reads MGHRA; CDR2 reads YSYEKL. The CDR3 runs to 15 residues. The CDR3 nucleotides read TGCGCCAGCAGCCCCGGACAGGGGGGAAGAAACACCATATATTTT. This sequence encodes CASSPGQGGRNTIYF.

The V call is TRBV9, the J call TRBJ2-1, with TRBD2 identical over 10 bases. Looked up from germline, CDR1 is SGDLS and CDR2 is YYNGEE. The CDR3 has 15 amino acids. V shed 4 bases, J shed 9 bases, and the junction held 10 bases outside the gene matches. CDR3 nucleotide sequence: TGTGCCAGCAGCCTCACCGGGACTAGCGTAGCTGAGCAGTTCTTC. Protein product: CASSLTGTSVAEQFF. The whole variable domain, filled in from reference TRBV9 and TRBJ2-1, reads DSGVTQTPKHLITATGQRVTLRCSPRSGDLSVYWYQQSLDQGLQFLIQYYNGEERAKGNILERFSAQQFPDLHSELNLSSLELGDSALYFCASSLTGTSVAEQFFGPGTRLTVL.

This rearrangement joins TRBV18 to TRBJ2-7, with a tentative D call TRBD2 (5 bases). V lost 3 bases to trimming and J lost 5 bases, with 14 bases between them. The germline V gene encodes CDR1 KGHSH and CDR2 LQKENI. The CDR3 has 14 amino acids. CDR3 region: CASSPRGLADEQYF. As DNA, the CDR3 is TGTGCCAGCTCACCTCGAGGACTTGCCGACGAGCAGTACTTC.

V and J are TRBV5-8 and TRBJ1-5; 9 bases fit TRBD1. The CDR3 consists of 15 residues. With 0 bases clipped from V and 7 bases from J, the junction kept 5 bases outside the gene matches. Looked up from germline, CDR1 is SGHTS and CDR2 is YDEGEE. CDR3 loop: CASSLGQGDSQPQHF. The DNA of the CDR3 is TGTGCCAGCAGCTTGGGACAGGGGGACAGCCAGCCCCAGCATTTT.